This T cell receptor (beta chain) originates from a study of T-cell memory formation after mild COVID-19. Between the trimmed V and J ends, which lost 5 bases and 4 bases, there was a span of 13 bases. The CDR3 spans 14 residues. In germline, CDR1 is SGHVS, CDR2 FQNEAQ. TCRdb independently ran MiXCR on the 5' RACE reads; one entry per CDR3 protein. The data contain about 440,000 distinct CDR3 sequences, about 19% of them seen just once; the ten biggest clones take up roughly 8.4%. This sequence originates from an adult woman who had mild COVID-19 (a few samples of this study predate the infection). Cell type and time point are not known. The V call is TRBV7-8, the J call TRBJ2-3; possible D gene TRBD1, 5 bases. The sample was PBMCs or a T cell subset sorted from them (not recorded which). The CDR3 region has the DNA TGTGCCAGCAGCCCAAAGAGACAGTCAGATACGCAGTATTTT. It specifies CASSPKRQSDTQYF.